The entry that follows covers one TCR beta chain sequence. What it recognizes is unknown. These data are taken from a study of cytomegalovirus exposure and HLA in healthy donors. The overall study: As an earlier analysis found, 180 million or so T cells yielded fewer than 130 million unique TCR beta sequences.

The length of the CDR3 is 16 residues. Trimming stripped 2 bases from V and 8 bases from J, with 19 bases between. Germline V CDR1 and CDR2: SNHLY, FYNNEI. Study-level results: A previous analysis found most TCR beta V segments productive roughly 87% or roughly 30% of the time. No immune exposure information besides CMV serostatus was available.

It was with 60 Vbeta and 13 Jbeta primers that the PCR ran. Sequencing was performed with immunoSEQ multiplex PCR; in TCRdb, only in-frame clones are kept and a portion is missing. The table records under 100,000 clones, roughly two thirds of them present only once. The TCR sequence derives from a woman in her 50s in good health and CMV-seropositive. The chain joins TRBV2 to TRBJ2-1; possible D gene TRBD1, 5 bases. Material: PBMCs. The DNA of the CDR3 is TGTGCCAGCAGTGAATATCAGGCCCTCCTAGGGGATGAGCAGTTCTTC. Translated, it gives CASSEYQALLGDEQFF.